These 2 T cell receptor beta chains share one sample of origin, sequenced in a study of cytomegalovirus exposure and HLA in healthy donors. 13 Jbeta primers and 60 Vbeta primers were used for the PCR. Clones were sequenced by immunoSEQ multiplex PCR, and TCRdb holds only the in-frame ones, with some missing. The sample contains some 150,000 clones, about 82% of which appear only once. Sequenced input: PBMCs. The receptors originated from a male donor in good health and CMV-seronegative.

The V and J genes are TRBV7-6 and TRBJ2-2, with D possibly TRBD2 on 6 matching bases. CDR1 SGHVS and CDR2 FNYEAQ come from the germline V gene. The length of the CDR3 is 17 residues. V lost 4 bases, J lost 7 bases, and 22 bases lay in between. The CDR3 nucleotides read TGTGCCAGCAGCTCCGAAGTAGTGGGGTCGGGGGTCGGGGAGCTGTTTTTT. Its translation is CASSSEVVGSGVGELFF.

The CDR3 is CASSSPGVTGETQYF. DNA for the CDR3: TGTGCCAGTAGTTCCCCCGGAGTAACGGGGGAGACCCAGTACTTC. This rearrangement joins TRBV19 to TRBJ2-5; TRBD2 is a possible D gene (5 bases). This CDR3 comprises 15 residues. CDR1 and CDR2 from the germline V gene are LNHDA and SQIVND (reference sequence). V lost 5 bases and J 5 bases, leaving 18 bases between the germline ends.